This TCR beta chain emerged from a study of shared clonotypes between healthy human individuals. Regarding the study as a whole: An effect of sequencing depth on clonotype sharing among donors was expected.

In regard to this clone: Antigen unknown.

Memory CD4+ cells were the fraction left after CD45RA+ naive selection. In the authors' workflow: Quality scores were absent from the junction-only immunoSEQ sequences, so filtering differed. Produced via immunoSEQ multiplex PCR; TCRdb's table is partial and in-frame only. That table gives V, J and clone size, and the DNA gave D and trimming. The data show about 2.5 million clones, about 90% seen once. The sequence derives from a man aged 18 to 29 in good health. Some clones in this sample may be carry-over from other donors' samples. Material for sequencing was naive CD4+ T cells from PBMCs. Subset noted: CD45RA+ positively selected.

In DNA form, the CDR3 reads TGTGCCAGCAGCTCGACAGCACAAGCCTACGAGCAGTACTTC. Its protein product is CASSSTAQAYEQYF. V gene TRBV5-6 combines with J gene TRBJ2-5; D might be TRBD1 (5 bases). The J call may be in error: the DNA end matches TRBJ2-7 better. There are 14 residues in the CDR3. CDR1 SGHDT and CDR2 YYEEEE come from the germline V gene.